This T cell receptor (beta chain) originates from a study of molecular identifiers for immune sequencing clone quantification. It was with previously described methods and listed TCR primers that bulk TCR libraries were made. TCRdb recomputed calls from the PCR reads with MiXCR, one row per CDR3 protein. The sample contains some 580,000 distinct CDR3 sequences, around 25% of which appear only once. General study points: The study found clones above 20 RNA copies held over 97% of effector molecules and under 1% in naive cells.

This clonotype has just a few counts. Antigen: not known. Trimming took 0 bases from V and 8 from J; bases not matched to a gene: 5. The CDR3 has 14 residues. Germline CDR1 reads WSHSY; CDR2 reads SAAADI. The sequencing sample was made of naive CD8+ T cells from blood, with Jurkat cell RNA spiked in. The subset: FACS-sorted CD8+CD4-CCR7+CD45RA+ naive T cells. The chain uses TRBV10-2 and TRBJ1-2, with TRBD1 identical over 8 bases. This TCR was sampled from a human donor in good health. Some libraries in this study had Jurkat cell RNA spiked in. The CDR3 reads CASSESGAGGGYTF. CDR3 bases: TGCGCCAGCAGTGAGTCAGGAGCAGGGGGCGGCTACACCTTC.